This is a list of T cell receptor beta chains from one sample in a study of blood T cell repertoires in COVID-19. Sequencing was performed with immunoSEQ multiplex PCR; in TCRdb, only in-frame clones are kept and a portion is missing. The data hold 220,000 or so clones, with roughly four fifths observed a single time. The sequenced material came from peripheral blood. The receptors were gathered from a woman older than 75 with COVID-19, enrolled during active disease. CDR3s leave out the opening cysteine and the closing phenylalanine or tryptophan. Each record gives: V gene, J gene, CDR3 protein.

TRBV28	TRBJ1-1	ASRLTSREAF
TRBV5-1	TRBJ1-4	ASSPGQTTNEKLF
TRBV27	TRBJ1-2	ASTITGQGRYGYT
TRBV4-1	TRBJ1-4	ASSLGGLGEKLF
TRBV5-1	TRBJ1-6	ASSLESFNSPLH
TRBV5-5	TRBJ1-5	ASSIGTGNQPQH
TRBV5-1	TRBJ2-7	ASSLVSGPYEQY
TRBV21-1	TRBJ2-7	ASSKGPAGSSYEQY
TRBV11-2	TRBJ1-2	ASSLTDRGQNGYT
TRBV24-1	TRBJ2-7	ATEDRNSYEQY
TRBV5-1	TRBJ2-5	ASSLAIAGGQETQY
TRBV18	TRBJ2-3	ASSPSRSTDTQY
TRBV18	TRBJ1-1	ASSTFRDTEAF
TRBV2	TRBJ1-5	ASSEGNNQPQH
TRBV11-2	TRBJ2-1	ASSALGSGYNEQF
TRBV9	TRBJ2-1	ASSVGGRAVEQF
TRBV14	TRBJ2-2	ASSQDWGVLNTGELF
TRBV10-1	TRBJ2-1	ASSWGSSGGAENEQF
TRBV28	TRBJ2-2	ASSLYSSGRSRTGELF
TRBV20-1	TRBJ2-3	SARPTDTRY
TRBV3-1/TRBV3-2	TRBJ2-1	ASSPTGRYNEQF
TRBV7-2	TRBJ1-1	ASSLGGQLNTEAF
TRBV19	TRBJ1-3	ASSYQGSGNTIY
TRBV5-1	TRBJ2-6	ASSPGSSGANVLT
TRBV2	TRBJ2-7	ASSEQKSGRAYEQY
TRBV5-6	TRBJ2-7	ASSPDRGLYEQY
TRBV2	TRBJ2-7	ASTTGTAYEQY